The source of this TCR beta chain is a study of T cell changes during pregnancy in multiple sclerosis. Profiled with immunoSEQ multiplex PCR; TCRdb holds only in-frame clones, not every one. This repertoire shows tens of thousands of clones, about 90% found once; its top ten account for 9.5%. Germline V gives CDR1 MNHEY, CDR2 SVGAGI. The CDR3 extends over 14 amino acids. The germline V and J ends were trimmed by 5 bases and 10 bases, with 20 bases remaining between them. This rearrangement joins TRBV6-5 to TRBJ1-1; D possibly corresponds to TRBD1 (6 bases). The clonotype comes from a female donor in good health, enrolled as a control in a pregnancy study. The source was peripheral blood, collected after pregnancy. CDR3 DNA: TGTGCCAGCAGTGGGGGCTCTGGAGGGGGGGCAGCTTTCTTT. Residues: CASSGGSGGGAAFF.